One sample yielded the 6 T cell receptor beta chains listed below, sequenced in a study of cytomegalovirus exposure and HLA in healthy donors. The PCR used 60 Vbeta and 13 Jbeta primers. The data were produced by immunoSEQ multiplex PCR, yet TCRdb's version contains in-frame clones alone and is incomplete. The sample consists of 81,000 or so clones, more than 55% of them appearing once. Sequencing was carried out using PBMCs. The source is a woman aged 30 to 39 in good health and CMV-seropositive.

V and J are TRBV27 and TRBJ2-2; D might be TRBD2 (5 bases). The CDR3 has 14 amino acids. V was trimmed by 5 bases and J by 5 bases, leaving 12 bases between them. Germline CDR1 reads MNHEY; CDR2 reads SMNVEV (reference sequence). CDR3 loop: CASSPMDWTGELFF. In DNA, the CDR3 is TGTGCCAGCAGTCCGATGGACTGGACCGGGGAGCTGTTTTTT.

The gene calls are TRBV5-4 and TRBJ1-1, with 10 bases identical to TRBD1. Germline V gene data show CDR1 as SGHNT and CDR2 as YYREEE (reference sequence). CDR3 size: 16 residues. V lost 4 bases, J lost 4 bases, and 10 bases stayed unmatched. The CDR3 DNA is TGTGCCAGCAGCCGTCCCGGGACAGGGGTGGGCACTGAAGCTTTCTTT. It translates to CASSRPGTGVGTEAFF.

The V gene is TRBV7-9, the J gene TRBJ2-7; 10 nucleotides agree with TRBD2. The germline gives CDR1 SEHNR, CDR2 FQNEAQ (reference sequence). J gave up 4 bases and V 1 base, and 16 bases lay outside the gene matches. This CDR3 region has 19 residues. The CDR3 DNA follows: TGTGCCAGCAGCTTAGTGGGGACCGGTAGCGGGGGGCCGTTGTACGAGCAGTACTTC. Its translation: CASSLVGTGSGGPLYEQYF.

CDR3: CASSPPGLSYNSPLHF. The CDR3 nucleotides are TGTGCCAGCAGCCCTCCAGGACTCTCCTATAATTCACCCCTCCACTTT. V is TRBV7-2 and J is TRBJ1-6; D remains ambiguous. Germline V gene lookup returns CDR1 SGHTA and CDR2 FQGNSA. The ends were cut back, 5 bases at V and 0 bases at J, with 11 bases in the middle. The CDR3 is made up of 16 amino acids.

The rearrangement uses TRBV5-4 and TRBJ1-3, with a tentative D call TRBD1 (6 bases). Germline CDR1 is SGHNT and CDR2 is YYREEE (reference sequence). This CDR3 region has 16 residues. V was trimmed by 2 bases and J by 4 bases, leaving 16 bases between them. The CDR3 protein is CASSFGTGYPGNTIYF. In DNA form, the CDR3 reads TGTGCCAGCAGCTTTGGTACAGGGTACCCCGGAAACACCATATATTTT.

The rearrangement links TRBV5-1 to TRBJ1-2; D possibly corresponds to TRBD1 (5 bases). Germline assignment: CDR1 SGHRS and CDR2 YFSETQ. This CDR3 comprises 16 residues. V lost 4 bases and J 2 bases, leaving 18 bases between the germline ends. CDR3 coding DNA: TGCGCCAGCAGCCCCTCCGGGGGATCCCAAAACTATGGCTACACCTTC. Translation gives CASSPSGGSQNYGYTF.